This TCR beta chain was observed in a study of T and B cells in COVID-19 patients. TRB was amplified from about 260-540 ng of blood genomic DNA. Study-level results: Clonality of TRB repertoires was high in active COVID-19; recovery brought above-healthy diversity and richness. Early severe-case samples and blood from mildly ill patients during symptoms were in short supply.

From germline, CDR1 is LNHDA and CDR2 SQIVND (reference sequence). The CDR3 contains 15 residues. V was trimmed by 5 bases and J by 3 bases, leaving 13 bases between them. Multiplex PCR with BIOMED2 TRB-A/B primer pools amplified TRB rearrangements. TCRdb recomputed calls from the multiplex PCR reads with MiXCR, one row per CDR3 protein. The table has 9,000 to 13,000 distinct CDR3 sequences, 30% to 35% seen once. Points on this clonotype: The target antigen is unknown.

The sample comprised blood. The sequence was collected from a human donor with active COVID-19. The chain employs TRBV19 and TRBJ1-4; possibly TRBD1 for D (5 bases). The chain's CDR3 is CASSGGFLSNEKLFF. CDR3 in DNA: TGTGCCAGTAGTGGGGGTTTCCTTTCTAATGAAAAACTGTTTTTT.